This entry concerns a single TCR beta chain. The CDR3 extends over 13 amino acids. CDR1 LNHDA and CDR2 SQIVND come from the germline V gene (reference sequence). Trimming pared 5 bases from V and 4 bases from J, leaving 12 bases between. The data belong to a study of blood T cell repertoires in COVID-19. On the study more broadly: The cDNA or gDNA used as material had been derived from T cells, B-cell-depleted T cells, or PBMCs.

Per the authors' pipeline: Cell counts per sample came from amplifying reference gene primers. Assay used: immunoSEQ multiplex PCR; TCRdb lists only in-frame clones, some missing. From that table come the V and J calls and clone size; the DNA was used to work out D and trimming. The sample includes 30,000 to 45,000 clones, roughly nine tenths of them seen just once. V and J are TRBV19 and TRBJ2-7; maybe TRBD2 (5 bases). The source material was peripheral blood. The sequence derives from a human donor in a cohort sampled during active COVID-19. This chain's CDR3 is CASSRAVRYEQYF. CDR3 bases: TGTGCCAGTAGTCGAGCGGTGCGTTACGAGCAGTACTTC. Looking up the rest from reference TRBV19 and TRBJ2-7 gives the full variable domain: DGGITQSPKYLFRKEGQNVTLSCEQNLNHDAMYWYRQDPGQGLRLIYYSQIVNDFQKGDIAEGYSVSREKKESFPLTVTSAQKNPTAFYLCASSRAVRYEQYFGPGTRLTVT.